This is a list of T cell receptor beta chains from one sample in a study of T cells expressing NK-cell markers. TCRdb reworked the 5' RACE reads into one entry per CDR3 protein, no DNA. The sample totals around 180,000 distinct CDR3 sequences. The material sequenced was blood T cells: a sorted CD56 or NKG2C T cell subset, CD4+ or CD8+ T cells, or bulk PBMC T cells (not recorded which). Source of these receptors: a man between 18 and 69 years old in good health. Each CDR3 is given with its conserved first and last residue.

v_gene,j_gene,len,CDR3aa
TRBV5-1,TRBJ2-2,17,CASSQPRQGSNTGELFF
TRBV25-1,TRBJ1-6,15,CASSGGTDYNSPLHF
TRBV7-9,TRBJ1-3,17,CASSSTYLTEDGNTIYF
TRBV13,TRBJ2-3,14,CASSPLAGTDTQYF
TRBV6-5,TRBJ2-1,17,CASSFPTSAYSYNEQFF
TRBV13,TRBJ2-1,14,CASSLGRGLYEQFF
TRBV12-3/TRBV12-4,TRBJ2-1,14,CASSERSWGQEQFF
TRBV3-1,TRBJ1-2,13,CASSQDRRNGYTF
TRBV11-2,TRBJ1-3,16,CASSPGTGSSGNTIYF
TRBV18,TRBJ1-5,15,CASSPGRGSNQPQHF
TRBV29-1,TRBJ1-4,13,CSVRQGASEKLFF
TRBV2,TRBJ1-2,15,CASSDWQGDTYGYTF
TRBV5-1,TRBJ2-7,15,CASRPEGYFRYEQYF
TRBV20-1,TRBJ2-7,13,CSAIRQGVYEQYF
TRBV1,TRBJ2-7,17,CTSSQDTPSGDPYEQYF
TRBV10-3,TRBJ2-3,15,CAISDTGVSTDTQYF
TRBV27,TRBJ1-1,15,CASSLVGPANTEAFF
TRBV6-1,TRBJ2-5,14,CASSEAPVQETQYF
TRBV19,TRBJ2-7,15,CASSNDRGRAYEQYF
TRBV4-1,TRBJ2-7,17,CASSQKTGTGASYEQYF
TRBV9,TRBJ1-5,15,CASSEGRGGNQPQHF
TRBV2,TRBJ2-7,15,CASSSSGQGYGEQYF
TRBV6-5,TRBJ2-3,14,CASSYNGAEDTQYF
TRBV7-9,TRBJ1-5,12,CASRQGDQPQHF
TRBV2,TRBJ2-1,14,CASIPGLAYNEQFF
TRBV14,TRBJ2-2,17,CASSQAGGGMDTGELFF
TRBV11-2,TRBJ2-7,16,CASSQGLAGGLGEQYF
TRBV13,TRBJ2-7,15,CASSLPSGAHYEQYF
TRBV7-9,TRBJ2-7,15,CASSSPSTGGVEQYF
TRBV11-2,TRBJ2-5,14,CASSPGQERETQYF
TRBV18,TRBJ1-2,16,CASSPEDRGQNYGYTF
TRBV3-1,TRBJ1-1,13,CASSQEFHREAFF
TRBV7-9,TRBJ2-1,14,CASSSSGTTNEQFF
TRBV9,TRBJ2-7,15,CASSVGLAGGREQYF
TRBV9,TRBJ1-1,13,CASSVRGSAEAFF
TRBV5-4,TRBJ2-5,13,CASSPGQRETQYF
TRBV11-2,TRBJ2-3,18,CASSLVVLAGGLTDTQYF
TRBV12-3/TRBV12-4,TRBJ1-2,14,CASSPIRTGDGYTF
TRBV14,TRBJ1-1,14,CASSPRTVNTEAFF
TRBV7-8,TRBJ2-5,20,CATTTPEKASGEMYQETQYF
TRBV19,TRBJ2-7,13,CASTPGGVQEQYF
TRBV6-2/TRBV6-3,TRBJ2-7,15,CASSYSLDRVHEQYF
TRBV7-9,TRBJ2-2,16,CASSLNQRGPTGELFF
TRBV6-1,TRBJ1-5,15,CASSRDIRSNQPQHF
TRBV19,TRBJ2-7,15,CASSFSGVNAYEQYF
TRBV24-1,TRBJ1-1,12,CATSGGGTEAFF
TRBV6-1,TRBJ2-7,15,CASSETQGLGYEQYF
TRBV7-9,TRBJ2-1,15,CASGFGTSSYNEQFF
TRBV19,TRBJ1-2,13,CASSDPGSYGYTF
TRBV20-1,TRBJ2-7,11,CSARTLREQYF
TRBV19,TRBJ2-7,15,CASSMYSPGPYEQYF
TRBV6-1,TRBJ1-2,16,CASSQLGQLLNYGYTF
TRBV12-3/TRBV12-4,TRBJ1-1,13,CASSLDRVAEAFF
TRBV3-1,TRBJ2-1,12,CASSQDPPEQFF
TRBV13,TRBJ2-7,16,CASSLGQGGQTYEQYF